These 2 T cell receptor beta chains share one sample of origin, sequenced in a study of blood T cell repertoires in COVID-19. The data were produced by immunoSEQ multiplex PCR, yet TCRdb's version contains in-frame clones alone and is incomplete. The sample yields about 24,000 clones, roughly nine tenths seen once. The source material was peripheral blood. The source is a human donor in a cohort sampled during active COVID-19.

The genes are TRBV5-6 and TRBJ1-2; 8 bases are shared with TRBD1. V dropped 5 bases and J dropped 2; count of bases not matched to a gene: 5. Germline V gene sequence: CDR1 SGHDT, CDR2 YYEEEE. This CDR3 spans 14 amino acids. As DNA, the CDR3 is TGTGCCAGCAGATACGACAGGGGAAACTATGGCTACACCTTC. Residues: CASRYDRGNYGYTF.

J is TRBJ1-1 and V is TRBV5-4; tentatively, D is TRBD1 (6 bases). The CDR3 spans 15 residues. Germline-derived CDR1 and CDR2 are SGHNT and YYREEE (reference sequence). V dropped 0 bases and J dropped 1 base, with 10 bases sitting between them. The DNA of the CDR3 is TGTGCCAGCAGCTTGGTGGCAGGGGCGAACACTGAAGCTTTCTTT. As protein: CASSLVAGANTEAFF.